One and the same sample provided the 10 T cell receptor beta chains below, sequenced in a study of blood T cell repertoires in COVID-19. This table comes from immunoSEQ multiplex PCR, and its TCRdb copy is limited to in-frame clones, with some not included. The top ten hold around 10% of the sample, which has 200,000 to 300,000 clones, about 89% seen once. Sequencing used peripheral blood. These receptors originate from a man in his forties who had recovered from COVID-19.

The chain's CDR3 is CASSQVQDREETQYF. The CDR3 DNA is TGTGCCAGCAGCCAAGTCCAGGACAGGGAAGAGACCCAGTACTTC. The rearrangement uses TRBV3-1 (or the pseudogene TRBV3-2) and TRBJ2-5, with 8 bases identical to TRBD1. Germline CDR1 reads LGHDT; CDR2 reads YNNKEL (reference sequence). The CDR3 length is 15 residues. J gave up 3 bases and V 1 base, and 4 bases lay outside the gene matches.

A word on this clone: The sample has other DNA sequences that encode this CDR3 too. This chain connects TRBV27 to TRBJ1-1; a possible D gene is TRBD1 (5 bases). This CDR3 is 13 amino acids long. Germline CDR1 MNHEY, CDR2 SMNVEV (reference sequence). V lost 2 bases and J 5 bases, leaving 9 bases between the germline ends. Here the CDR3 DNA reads TGTGCCAGCAGTTTAGTCGGGGGGACTGAAGCTTTCTTT. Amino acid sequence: CASSLVGGTEAFF.

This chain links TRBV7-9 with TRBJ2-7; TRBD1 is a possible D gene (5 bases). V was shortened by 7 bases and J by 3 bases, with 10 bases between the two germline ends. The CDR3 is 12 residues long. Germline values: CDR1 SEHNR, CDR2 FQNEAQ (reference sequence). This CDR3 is CASNQGVYEQYF. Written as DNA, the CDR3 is TGTGCCAGCAACCAAGGGGTCTACGAGCAGTACTTC.

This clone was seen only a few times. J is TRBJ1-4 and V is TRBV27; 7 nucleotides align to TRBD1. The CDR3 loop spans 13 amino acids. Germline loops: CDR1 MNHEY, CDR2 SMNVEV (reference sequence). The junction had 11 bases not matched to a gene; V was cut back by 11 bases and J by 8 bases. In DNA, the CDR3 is TGTGCCTCCGGAGGGGGCGCATGGGAAAAACTGTTTTTT. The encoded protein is CASGGGAWEKLFF.

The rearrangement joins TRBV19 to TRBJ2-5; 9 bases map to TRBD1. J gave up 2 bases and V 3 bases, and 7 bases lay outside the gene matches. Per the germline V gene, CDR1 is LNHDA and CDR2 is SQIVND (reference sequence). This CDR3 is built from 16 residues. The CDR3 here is CASSIWDRATQETQYF. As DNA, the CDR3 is TGTGCCAGTAGTATCTGGGACAGGGCCACTCAAGAGACCCAGTACTTC.

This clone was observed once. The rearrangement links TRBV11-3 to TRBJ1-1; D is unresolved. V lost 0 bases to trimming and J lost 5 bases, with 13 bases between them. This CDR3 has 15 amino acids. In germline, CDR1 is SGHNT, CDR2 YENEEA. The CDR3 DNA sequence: TGTGCCAGCAGCTTAGATCATGCGGAGGGTACTGAAGCTTTCTTT. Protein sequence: CASSLDHAEGTEAFF.

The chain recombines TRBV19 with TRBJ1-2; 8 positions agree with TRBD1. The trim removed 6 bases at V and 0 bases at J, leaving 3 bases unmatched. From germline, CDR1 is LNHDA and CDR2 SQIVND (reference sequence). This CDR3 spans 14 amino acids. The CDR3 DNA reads TGTGCCAGTAGCCTACAGGGGGCTAACTATGGCTACACCTTC. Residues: CASSLQGANYGYTF.

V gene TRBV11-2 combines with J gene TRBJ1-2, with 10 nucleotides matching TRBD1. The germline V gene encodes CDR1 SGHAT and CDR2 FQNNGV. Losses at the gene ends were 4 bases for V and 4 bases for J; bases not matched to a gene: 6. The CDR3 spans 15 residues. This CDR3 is CASSSRTGGSYGYTF. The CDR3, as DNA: TGTGCCAGCAGCTCTCGGACAGGGGGAAGCTATGGCTACACCTTC.

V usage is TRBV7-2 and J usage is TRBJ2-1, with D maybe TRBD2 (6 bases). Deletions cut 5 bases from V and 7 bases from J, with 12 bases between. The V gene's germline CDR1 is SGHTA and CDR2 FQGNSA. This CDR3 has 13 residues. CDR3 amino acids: CASSGGSGNEQFF. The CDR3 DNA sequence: TGTGCCAGCAGCGGGGGGTCTGGGAATGAGCAGTTCTTC.

The CDR3 here is CASGLTFPPQVAGLQETQYF. The CDR3 nucleotides read TGTGCTAGTGGTTTGACCTTCCCCCCCCAGGTAGCGGGTCTCCAAGAGACCCAGTACTTC. V usage is TRBV12-5 and J usage is TRBJ2-5; 7 bases are shared with TRBD2. The V and J ends lost 2 bases and 1 base, in that order; junction bases with no gene match: 19. Germline CDR1 LGHNT, CDR2 FRNRAP. The CDR3 covers 20 residues. Supplemented by reference TRBV12-5 and TRBJ2-5, the full variable domain reads DARVTQTPRHKVTEMGQEVTMRCQPILGHNTVFWYRQTMMQGLELLAYFRNRAPLDDSGMPKDRFSAEMPDATLATLKIQPSEPRDSAVYFCASGLTFPPQVAGLQETQYFGPGTRLLVL.